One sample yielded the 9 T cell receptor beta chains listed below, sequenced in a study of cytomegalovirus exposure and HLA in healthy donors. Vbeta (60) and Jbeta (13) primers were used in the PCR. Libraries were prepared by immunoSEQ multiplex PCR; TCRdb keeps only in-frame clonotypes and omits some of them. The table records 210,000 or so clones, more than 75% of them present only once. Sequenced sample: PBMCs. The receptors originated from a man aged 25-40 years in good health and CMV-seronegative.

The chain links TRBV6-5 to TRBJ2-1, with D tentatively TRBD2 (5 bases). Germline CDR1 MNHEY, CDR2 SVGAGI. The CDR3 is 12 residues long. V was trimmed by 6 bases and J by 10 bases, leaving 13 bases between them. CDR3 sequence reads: CASSRRWQEQFF. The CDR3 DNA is TGTGCCAGCAGCCGGAGGTGGCAGGAGCAGTTCTTC.

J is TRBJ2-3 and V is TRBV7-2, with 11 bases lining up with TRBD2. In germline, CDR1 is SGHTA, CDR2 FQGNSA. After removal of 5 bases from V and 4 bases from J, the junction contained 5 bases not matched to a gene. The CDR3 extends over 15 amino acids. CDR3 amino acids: CASSRSGGAPDTQYF. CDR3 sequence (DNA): TGTGCCAGCAGCCGTAGCGGGGGGGCCCCAGATACGCAGTATTTT.

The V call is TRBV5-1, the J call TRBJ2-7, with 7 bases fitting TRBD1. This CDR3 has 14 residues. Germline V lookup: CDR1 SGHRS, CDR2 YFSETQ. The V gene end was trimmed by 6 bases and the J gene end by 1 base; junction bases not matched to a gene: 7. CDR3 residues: CASTGTVGSYEQYF. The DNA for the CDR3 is TGCGCCAGCACGGGGACAGTTGGTTCCTACGAGCAGTACTTC.

CDR3 DNA: TGTGCCAGCAGGGAGTTGGGGGGAACCTACGAGCAGTACTTC. Its protein product is CASRELGGTYEQYF. The chain carries TRBV6-5 and TRBJ2-7, with D maybe TRBD2 (6 bases). Trimming removed 6 bases at V and 2 bases at J, with 14 bases between. This CDR3 contains 14 residues. Germline lookup yields CDR1 MNHEY and CDR2 SVGAGI.

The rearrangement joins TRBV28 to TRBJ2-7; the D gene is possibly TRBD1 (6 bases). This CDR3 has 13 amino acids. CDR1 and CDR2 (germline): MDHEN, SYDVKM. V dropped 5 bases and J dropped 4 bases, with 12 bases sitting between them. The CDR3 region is CASSQTDRYEQYF. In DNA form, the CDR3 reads TGTGCCAGCAGTCAGACGGACAGATACGAGCAGTACTTC.

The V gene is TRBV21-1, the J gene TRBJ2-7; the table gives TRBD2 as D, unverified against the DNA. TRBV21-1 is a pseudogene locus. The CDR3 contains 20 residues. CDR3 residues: CASSKDRVVSGRAPPNEQYF. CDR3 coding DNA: TGTGCCAGCAGCAAAGACCGTGTGGTTAGCGGGAGGGCCCCCCCGAACGAGCAGTACTTC.

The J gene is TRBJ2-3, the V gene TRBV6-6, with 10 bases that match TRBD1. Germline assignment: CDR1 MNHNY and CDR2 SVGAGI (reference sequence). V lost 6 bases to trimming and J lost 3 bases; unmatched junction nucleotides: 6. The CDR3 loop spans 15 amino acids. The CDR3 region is CASRPGTGVTDTQYF. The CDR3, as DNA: TGTGCCAGCAGACCCGGGACAGGGGTAACAGATACGCAGTATTTT.

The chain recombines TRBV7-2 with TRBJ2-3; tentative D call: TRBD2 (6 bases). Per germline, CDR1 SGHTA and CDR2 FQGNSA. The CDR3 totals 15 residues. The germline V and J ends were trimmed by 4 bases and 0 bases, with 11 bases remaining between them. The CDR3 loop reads CASSSSGTSTDTQYF. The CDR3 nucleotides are TGTGCCAGCAGCTCCTCCGGGACTAGCACAGATACGCAGTATTTT.

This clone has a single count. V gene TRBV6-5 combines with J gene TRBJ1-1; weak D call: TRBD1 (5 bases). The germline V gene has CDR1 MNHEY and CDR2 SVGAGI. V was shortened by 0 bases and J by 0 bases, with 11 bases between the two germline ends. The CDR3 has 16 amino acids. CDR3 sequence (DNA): TGTGCCAGCAGTTACTCGACTTCAGGGATGAACACTGAAGCTTTCTTT. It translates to CASSYSTSGMNTEAFF.